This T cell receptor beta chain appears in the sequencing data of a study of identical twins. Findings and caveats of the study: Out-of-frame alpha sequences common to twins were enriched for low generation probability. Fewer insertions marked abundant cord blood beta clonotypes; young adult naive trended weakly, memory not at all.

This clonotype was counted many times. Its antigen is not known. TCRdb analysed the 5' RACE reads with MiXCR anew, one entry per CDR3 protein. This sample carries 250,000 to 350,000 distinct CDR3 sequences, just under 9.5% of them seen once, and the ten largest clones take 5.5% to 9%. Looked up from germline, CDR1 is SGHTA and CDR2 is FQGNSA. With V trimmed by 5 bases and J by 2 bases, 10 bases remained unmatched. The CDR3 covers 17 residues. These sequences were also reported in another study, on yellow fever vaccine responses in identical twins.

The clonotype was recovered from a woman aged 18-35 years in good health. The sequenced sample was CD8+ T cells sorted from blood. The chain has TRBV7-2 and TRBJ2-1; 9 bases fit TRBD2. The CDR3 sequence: CASSIPRLAGTYNEQFF. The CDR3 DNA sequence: TGTGCCAGCAGCATCCCAAGGCTAGCGGGGACCTACAATGAGCAGTTCTTC.